These 11 T cell receptor beta chains came from one sample sequenced in a study of blood T cell repertoires in COVID-19. Here immunoSEQ multiplex PCR was the method, and the copy in TCRdb shows in-frame clones only, minus some. Here the sample spans over 150,000 clones, roughly 82% being singletons. The sample was peripheral blood. The receptors stem from a human donor in a cohort sampled during active COVID-19.

This clone was seen once. The same CDR3 also results from other DNA sequences found in this sample. The chain is built from TRBV9 and TRBJ1-4; 9 bases line up with TRBD1. Germline CDR1 and CDR2: SGDLS and YYNGEE. The ends lost 3 bases at V and 6 bases at J; junction bases unmatched: 6. This CDR3 is 15 amino acids long. CDR3 sequence reads: CASSDGTGRHEKLFF. DNA of the CDR3: TGTGCCAGCAGCGACGGGACAGGGAGACATGAAAAACTGTTTTTT. Using reference TRBV9 and TRBJ1-4 for the parts outside the CDR3, the full variable domain is DSGVTQTPKHLITATGQRVTLRCSPRSGDLSVYWYQQSLDQGLQFLIQYYNGEERAKGNILERFSAQQFPDLHSELNLSSLELGDSALYFCASSDGTGRHEKLFFGSGTQLSVL.

The rearrangement links TRBV4-1 to TRBJ2-2; 11 bases match TRBD2. Germline loops: CDR1 MGHRA, CDR2 YSYEKL. Losses at the gene ends were 4 bases for V and 6 bases for J; bases not matched to a gene: 4. The CDR3 covers 15 residues. The CDR3 sequence is CASSPLAGVAGELFF. The CDR3 bases are TGCGCCAGCAGCCCACTAGCGGGAGTCGCCGGGGAGCTGTTTTTT.

CDR3 in amino acids: CASSSGMNSGGKETQYF. CDR3 bases: TGTGCCAGCAGCTCGGGAATGAACAGCGGCGGGAAAGAGACCCAGTACTTC. The chain is built from TRBV7-9 and TRBJ2-5; the D gene is possibly TRBD2 (6 bases). Trimming took off 4 bases at V and 3 bases at J, with 21 bases between the two ends. This CDR3 comprises 17 residues. Germline V gene data show CDR1 as SEHNR and CDR2 as FQNEAQ (reference sequence).

The chain uses TRBV10-3 and TRBJ1-1; D may be TRBD1 (5 bases). CDR3 length: 13 amino acids. Trimming removed 6 bases from V and 5 bases from J, with 13 bases in between. From germline, CDR1 is ENHRY and CDR2 SYGVKD. Here the CDR3 reads CAIRADRGTEAFF. In DNA, the CDR3 is TGTGCCATCAGAGCCGACAGAGGAACTGAAGCTTTCTTT.

This chain uses TRBV5-1 with TRBJ2-3; TRBD1 might be the D (5 bases). Germline V gives CDR1 SGHRS, CDR2 YFSETQ. Trimming removed 0 bases from V and 4 bases from J, with 12 bases in between. This CDR3 is built from 15 residues. The CDR3 spells CASSLEGDGADTQYF. The CDR3 nucleotides are TGCGCCAGCAGCTTGGAAGGGGATGGAGCAGATACGCAGTATTTT.

The chain links TRBV2 to TRBJ1-1, with D uncertain. V shed 6 bases and J shed 3 bases, with 11 bases lying between them. Germline assignment: CDR1 SNHLY and CDR2 FYNNEI. CDR3 size: 13 residues. The chain's CDR3 is CASRQQIYTEAFF. CDR3 nucleotide sequence: TGTGCCAGCAGGCAACAGATTTACACTGAAGCTTTCTTT. Using reference TRBV2 and TRBJ1-1 for the parts outside the CDR3, the full variable domain is EPEVTQTPSHQVTQMGQEVILRCVPISNHLYFYWYRQILGQKVEFLVSFYNNEISEKSEIFDDQFSVERPDGSNFTLKIRSTKLEDSAMYFCASRQQIYTEAFFGQGTRLTVV.

The chain links TRBV24-1 to TRBJ2-3; TRBD2 is a possible D gene (6 bases). The length of the CDR3 is 16 residues. Germline loops: CDR1 KGHDR, CDR2 SFDVKD. V was clipped by 2 bases and J by 2 bases, with 13 bases between them. CDR3 region: CATSDSGLAPTDTQYF. For the CDR3, the DNA is TGTGCCACCAGTGATTCAGGGCTAGCGCCCACAGATACGCAGTATTTT.

The chain couples TRBV27 to TRBJ1-6; a weak D match, TRBD1 (5 bases). Trimming shortened V by 2 bases and J by 6 bases, and 11 bases separated the two germline ends. CDR1 is MNHEY and CDR2 is SMNVEV in the germline V gene (reference sequence). The CDR3 totals 15 residues. The CDR3 sequence is CASSLQGLGNSPLHF. The CDR3 bases are TGTGCCAGCAGTTTACAGGGTTTGGGTAATTCACCCCTCCACTTT.

The chain joins TRBV6-1 to TRBJ2-5; D might be TRBD1 (6 bases). V was pared by 3 bases and J by 2 bases, with 7 bases between. The CDR3 covers 13 residues. CDR1 is MNHNS, CDR2 SASEGT, per germline. Written as DNA, the CDR3 is TGTGCCAGCAGTGACAGGGGTCAAGAGACCCAGTACTTC. The encoded protein is CASSDRGQETQYF.

The chain uses TRBV3-1 (or the pseudogene TRBV3-2) and TRBJ1-3; D perhaps matches TRBD1 (6 bases). V was cut by 2 bases and J by 2 bases, with 7 bases left in between. The CDR3 has 14 amino acids. The germline V gene encodes CDR1 LGHDT and CDR2 YNNKEL (reference sequence). The CDR3 region has the DNA TGTGCCAGCAGCCAACAGGGGACTGGAAACACCATATATTTT. It translates to CASSQQGTGNTIYF.

V is TRBV2 and J is TRBJ2-7; D not resolved. CDR1 SNHLY and CDR2 FYNNEI come from the germline V gene. Trimming cost V 9 bases and J 1 base, with 13 bases left between them. The CDR3 sequence is 13 residues long. DNA of the CDR3: TGTGCCAGTACTTTAGCCCCTTCCTACGAGCAGTACTTC. Amino acid sequence: CASTLAPSYEQYF. Together with reference TRBV2 and TRBJ2-7, the CDR3 gives the full variable domain: EPEVTQTPSHQVTQMGQEVILRCVPISNHLYFYWYRQILGQKVEFLVSFYNNEISEKSEIFDDQFSVERPDGSNFTLKIRSTKLEDSAMYFCASTLAPSYEQYFGPGTRLTVT.